The following is a TCR beta chain sequence with its context. TCRdb keeps only in-frame clones here, not all; method: immunoSEQ multiplex PCR. This sample yields 200,000 to 250,000 clones, of which 85% to 90% are seen a single time; roughly 2.6% belongs to the top ten. Trimming stripped 2 bases from V and 2 bases from J, with 7 bases between. CDR1 is SGHAT and CDR2 is FQNNGV in the germline V gene. The CDR3 loop spans 14 amino acids. The data derive from a study of blood T cell repertoires in COVID-19. This chain connects TRBV11-2 to TRBJ2-1; D gene ambiguous. Input material: peripheral blood. The TCR was taken from a man aged 30-40 years with COVID-19, enrolled during active disease. The CDR3 sequence is CASSLTTTYNEQFF. The DNA for the CDR3 is TGTGCCAGCAGCTTAACTACTACCTACAATGAGCAGTTCTTC.